Given below is one T cell receptor beta chain in context. This sample stems from a study of T cell responses to AZD1222 COVID-19 vaccine. Only in-frame clones appear in the TCRdb table, and some are missing; sequencing was by immunoSEQ multiplex PCR. In the table there are some 120,000 clones, approximately 85% of which are singletons. The CDR3 extends over 14 amino acids. The V and J ends lost 5 bases and 6 bases respectively, with 19 bases between them. Germline loops: CDR1 GTSNPN, CDR2 SVGIG (reference sequence). The rearrangement joins TRBV30 to TRBJ1-1; no reliable D call. The starting material was peripheral blood, obtained on day 0 of MenACWY control vaccination. This TCR derives from an adult in good health. The DNA of the CDR3 is TGTGCCTGGGCGGGTTCTCGAAGTAACGCTGAAGCTTTCTTT. Encoded protein: CAWAGSRSNAEAFF.